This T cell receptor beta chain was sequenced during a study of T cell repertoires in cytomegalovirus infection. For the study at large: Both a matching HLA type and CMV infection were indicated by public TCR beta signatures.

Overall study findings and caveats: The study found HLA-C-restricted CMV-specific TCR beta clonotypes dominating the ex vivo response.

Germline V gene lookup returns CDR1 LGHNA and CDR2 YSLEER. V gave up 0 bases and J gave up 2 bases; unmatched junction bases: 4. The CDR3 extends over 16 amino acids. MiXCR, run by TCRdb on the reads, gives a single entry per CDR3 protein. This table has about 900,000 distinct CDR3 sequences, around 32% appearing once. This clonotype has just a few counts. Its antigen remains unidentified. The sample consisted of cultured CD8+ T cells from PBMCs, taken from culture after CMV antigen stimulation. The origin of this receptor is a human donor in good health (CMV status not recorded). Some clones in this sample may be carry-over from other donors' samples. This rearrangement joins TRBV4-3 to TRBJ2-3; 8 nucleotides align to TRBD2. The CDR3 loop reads CASSQDRGLATDTQYF. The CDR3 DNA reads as TGCGCCAGCAGCCAAGATCGCGGACTAGCCACAGATACGCAGTATTTT.